This T cell receptor (beta chain) was sequenced for a study of blood T cell repertoires in COVID-19. Turning to the study itself: Acute and convalescent COVID-19 samples came from the United States, Italy and Spain. PBMCs, B-cell-depleted T cells, or T cells provided the cDNA or gDNA that made up the material.

The authors' processing: Reference gene primer amplification gave nucleated cell count estimates. Only in-frame clones appear in the TCRdb table, and some are missing; sequencing was by immunoSEQ multiplex PCR. Clone size and V and J calls were adopted from that table, with D and trimming inferred from the DNA. Altogether approximately 90,000 clones are present, about nine tenths being singletons, with the ten largest covering over 5%. One Seattle source followed patients from active infection through their disease course. This TCR derives from a man aged 55 to 70 with COVID-19, enrolled during active disease. Sequencing used peripheral blood.

The CDR3 here is CASSPGTGGNTIYF. The CDR3, as DNA: TGCGCCAGCAGCCCCGGGACAGGGGGAAACACCATATATTTT. The chain employs TRBV5-1 and TRBJ1-3; 9 bases align to TRBD1. J lost 4 bases, V lost 4 bases, and 3 bases had no gene match. The germline CDR1 and CDR2 sequences are SGHRS and YFSETQ. The CDR3 has 14 amino acids.